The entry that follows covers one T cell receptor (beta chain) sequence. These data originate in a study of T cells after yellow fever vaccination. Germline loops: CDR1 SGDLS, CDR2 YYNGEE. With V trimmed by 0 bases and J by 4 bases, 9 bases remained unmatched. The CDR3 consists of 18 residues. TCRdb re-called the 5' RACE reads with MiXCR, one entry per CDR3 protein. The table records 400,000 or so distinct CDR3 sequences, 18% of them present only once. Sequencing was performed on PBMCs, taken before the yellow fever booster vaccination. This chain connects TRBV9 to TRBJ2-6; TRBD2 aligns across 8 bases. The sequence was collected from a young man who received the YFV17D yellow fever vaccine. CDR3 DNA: TGTGCCAGCAGCGTAGCTCGGGTAGCGGGGTACGGGGCCAACGTCCTGACTTTC. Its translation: CASSVARVAGYGANVLTF. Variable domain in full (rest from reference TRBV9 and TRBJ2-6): DSGVTQTPKHLITATGQRVTLRCSPRSGDLSVYWYQQSLDQGLQFLIQYYNGEERAKGNILERFSAQQFPDLHSELNLSSLELGDSALYFCASSVARVAGYGANVLTFGAGSRLTVL.